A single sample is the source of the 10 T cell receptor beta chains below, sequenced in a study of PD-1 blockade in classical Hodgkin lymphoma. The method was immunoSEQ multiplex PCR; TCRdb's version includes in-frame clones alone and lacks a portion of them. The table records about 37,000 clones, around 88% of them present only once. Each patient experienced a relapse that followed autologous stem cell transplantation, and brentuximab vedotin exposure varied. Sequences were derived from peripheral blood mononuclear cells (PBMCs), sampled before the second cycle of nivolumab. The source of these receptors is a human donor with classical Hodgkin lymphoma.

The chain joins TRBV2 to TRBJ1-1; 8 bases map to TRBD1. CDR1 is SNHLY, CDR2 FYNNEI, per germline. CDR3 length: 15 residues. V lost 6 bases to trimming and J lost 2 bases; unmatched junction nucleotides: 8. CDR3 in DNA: TGTGCCAGCAGGATACAGGGGGACCGAAACACTGAAGCTTTCTTT. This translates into CASRIQGDRNTEAFF.

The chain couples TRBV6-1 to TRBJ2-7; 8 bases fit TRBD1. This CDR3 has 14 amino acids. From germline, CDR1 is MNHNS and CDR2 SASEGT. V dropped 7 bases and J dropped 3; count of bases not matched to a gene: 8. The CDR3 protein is CASTEQGVGYEQYF. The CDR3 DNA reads TGTGCCAGCACCGAACAGGGGGTGGGCTACGAGCAGTACTTC.

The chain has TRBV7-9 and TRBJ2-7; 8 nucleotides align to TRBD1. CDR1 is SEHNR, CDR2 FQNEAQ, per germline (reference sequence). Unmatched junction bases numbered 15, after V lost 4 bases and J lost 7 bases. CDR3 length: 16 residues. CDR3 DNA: TGTGCCAGCAGCTGGAAGGGACAGGCCATGGGTTTAGAGCAGTACTTC. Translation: CASSWKGQAMGLEQYF.

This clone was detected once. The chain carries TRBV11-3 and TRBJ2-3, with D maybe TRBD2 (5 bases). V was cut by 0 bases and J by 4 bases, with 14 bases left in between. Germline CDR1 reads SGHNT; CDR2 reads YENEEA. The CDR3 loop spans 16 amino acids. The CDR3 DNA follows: TGTGCCAGCAGCTTAGAGTCTCAGCGGTACGCAGATACGCAGTATTTT. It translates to CASSLESQRYADTQYF.

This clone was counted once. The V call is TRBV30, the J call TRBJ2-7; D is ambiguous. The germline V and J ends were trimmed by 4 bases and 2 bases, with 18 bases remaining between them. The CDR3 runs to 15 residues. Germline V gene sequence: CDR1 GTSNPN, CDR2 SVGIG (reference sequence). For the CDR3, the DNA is TGTGCCTGGAATAGCTTTAGGACGGCCACCTACGAGCAGTACTTC. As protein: CAWNSFRTATYEQYF.

The CDR3 protein is CASSQDRGGQGRGYTGELFF. The CDR3 DNA sequence: TGCGCCAGCAGCCAAGATCGGGGAGGGCAGGGCCGGGGATATACCGGGGAGCTGTTTTTT. The chain combines TRBV4-1 with TRBJ2-2, with 7 bases lining up with TRBD2. CDR3 length equals 20 residues. CDR1 MGHRA and CDR2 YSYEKL come from the germline V gene. Trimming took 0 bases from V and 5 from J; bases not matched to a gene: 18.

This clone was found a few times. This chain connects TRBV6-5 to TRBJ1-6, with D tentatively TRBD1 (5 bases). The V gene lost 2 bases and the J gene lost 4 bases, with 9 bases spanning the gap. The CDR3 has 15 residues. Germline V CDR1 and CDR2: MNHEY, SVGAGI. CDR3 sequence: CASSYGGDYNSPLHF. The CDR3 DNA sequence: TGTGCCAGCAGTTACGGAGGGGATTATAATTCACCCCTCCACTTT.

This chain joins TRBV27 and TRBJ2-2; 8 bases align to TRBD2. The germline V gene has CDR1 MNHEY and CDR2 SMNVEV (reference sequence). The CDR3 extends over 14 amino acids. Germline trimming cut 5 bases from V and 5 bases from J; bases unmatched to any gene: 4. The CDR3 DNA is TGTGCCAGCAGTAAACTAGCGGTTACCGGGGAGCTGTTTTTT. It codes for CASSKLAVTGELFF.

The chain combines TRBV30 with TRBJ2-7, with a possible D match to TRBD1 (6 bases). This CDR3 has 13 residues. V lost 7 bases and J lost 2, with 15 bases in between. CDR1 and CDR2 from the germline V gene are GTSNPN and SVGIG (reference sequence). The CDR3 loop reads CASNTGTPYEQYF. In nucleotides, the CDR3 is TGTGCCTCCAATACAGGGACCCCCTACGAGCAGTACTTC.

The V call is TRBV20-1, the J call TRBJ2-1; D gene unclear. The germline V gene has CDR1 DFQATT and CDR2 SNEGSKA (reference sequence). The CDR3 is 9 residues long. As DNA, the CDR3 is TGCAGCCCTAGGATGGGTCAGTTCTTC. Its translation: CSPRMGQFF.